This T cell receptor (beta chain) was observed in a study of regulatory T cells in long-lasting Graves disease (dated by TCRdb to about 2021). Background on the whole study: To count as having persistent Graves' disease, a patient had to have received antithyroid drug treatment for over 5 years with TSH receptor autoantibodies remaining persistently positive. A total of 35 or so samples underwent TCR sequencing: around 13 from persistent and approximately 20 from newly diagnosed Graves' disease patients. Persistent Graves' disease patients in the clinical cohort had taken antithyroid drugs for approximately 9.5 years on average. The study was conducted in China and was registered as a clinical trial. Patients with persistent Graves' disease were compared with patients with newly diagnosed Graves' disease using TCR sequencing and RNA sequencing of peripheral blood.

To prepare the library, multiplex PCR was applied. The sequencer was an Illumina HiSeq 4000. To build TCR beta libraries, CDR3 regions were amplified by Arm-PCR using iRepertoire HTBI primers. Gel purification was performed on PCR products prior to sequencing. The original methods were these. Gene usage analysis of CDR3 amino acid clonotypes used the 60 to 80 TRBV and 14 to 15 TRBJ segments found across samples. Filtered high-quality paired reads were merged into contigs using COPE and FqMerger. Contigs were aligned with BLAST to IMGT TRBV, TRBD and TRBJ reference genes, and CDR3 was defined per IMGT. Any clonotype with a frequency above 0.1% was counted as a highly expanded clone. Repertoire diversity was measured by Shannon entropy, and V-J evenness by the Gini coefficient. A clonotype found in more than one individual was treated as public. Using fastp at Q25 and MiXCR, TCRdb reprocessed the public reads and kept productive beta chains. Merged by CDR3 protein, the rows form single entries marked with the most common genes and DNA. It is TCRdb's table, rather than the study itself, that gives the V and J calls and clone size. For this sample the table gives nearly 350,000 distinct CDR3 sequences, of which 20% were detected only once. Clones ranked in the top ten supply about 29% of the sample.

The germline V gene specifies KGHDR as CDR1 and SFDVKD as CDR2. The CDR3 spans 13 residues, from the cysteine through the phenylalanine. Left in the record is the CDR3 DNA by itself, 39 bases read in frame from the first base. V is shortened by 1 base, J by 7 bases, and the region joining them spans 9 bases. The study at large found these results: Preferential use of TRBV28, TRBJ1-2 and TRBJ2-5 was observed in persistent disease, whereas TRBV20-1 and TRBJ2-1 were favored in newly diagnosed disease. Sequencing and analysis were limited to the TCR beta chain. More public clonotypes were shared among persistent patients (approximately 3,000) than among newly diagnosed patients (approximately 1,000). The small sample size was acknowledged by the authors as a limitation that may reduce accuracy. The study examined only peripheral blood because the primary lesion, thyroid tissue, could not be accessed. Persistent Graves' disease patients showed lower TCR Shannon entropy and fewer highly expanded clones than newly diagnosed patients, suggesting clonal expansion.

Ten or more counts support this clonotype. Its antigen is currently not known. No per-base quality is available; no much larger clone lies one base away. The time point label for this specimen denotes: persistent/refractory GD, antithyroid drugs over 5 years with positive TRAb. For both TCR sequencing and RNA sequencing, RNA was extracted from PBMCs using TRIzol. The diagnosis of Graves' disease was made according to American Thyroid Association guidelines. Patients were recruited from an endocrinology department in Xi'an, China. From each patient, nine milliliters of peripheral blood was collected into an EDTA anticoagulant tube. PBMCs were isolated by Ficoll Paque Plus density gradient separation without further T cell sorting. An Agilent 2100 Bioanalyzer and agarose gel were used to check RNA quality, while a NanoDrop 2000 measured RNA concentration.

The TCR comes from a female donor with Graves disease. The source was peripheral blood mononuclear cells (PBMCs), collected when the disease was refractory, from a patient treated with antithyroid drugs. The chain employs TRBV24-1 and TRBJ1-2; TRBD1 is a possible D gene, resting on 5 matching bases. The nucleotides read TGTGCCACCAGTGATTTTCCAGGGATTGGCTACACCTTC. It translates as CATSDFPGIGYTF.